This TCR beta chain was documented in a study of cytomegalovirus exposure and HLA in healthy donors. General observations from the study: A cluster of highly shared sequence variants was likely a sequencing artifact.

The V gene end was trimmed by 3 bases and the J gene end by 4 bases; junction bases not matched to a gene: 10. CDR1 is SNHLY, CDR2 FYNNEI, per germline. This CDR3 spans 17 amino acids. The PCR had 60 Vbeta and 13 Jbeta primers. Sequencing was performed with immunoSEQ multiplex PCR; in TCRdb, only in-frame clones are kept and a portion is missing. The sample holds 95,000 to 110,000 clones, around 78% seen once. Of note for this clone: Its antigen is not known.

The sequenced material came from PBMCs. The receptor was derived from a man aged 30 to 39 in good health and CMV-seronegative. The J gene is TRBJ2-1, the V gene TRBV2, with 9 bases lining up with TRBD2. The CDR3 DNA sequence: TGTGCCAGCAGTGACACAGAGGGGCGGGGGGGATACAATGAGCAGTTCTTC. Residues: CASSDTEGRGGYNEQFF.